This TCR beta chain was documented in a study of cytomegalovirus exposure and HLA in healthy donors. Primers included in the PCR were 60 Vbeta and 13 Jbeta primers. Libraries were prepared by immunoSEQ multiplex PCR; TCRdb keeps only in-frame clonotypes and omits some of them. This sample has approximately 130,000 clones, with around 81% found just once. As for this clone: Its specificity is not known.

Study results and caveats: As a later analysis showed, a missense DCLRE1C variant was linked to trimming of TCR beta V- and J-genes. Using a false discovery rate of 0.05, a later analysis showed that some 16,000 TCR beta sequences were associated with HLA alleles. An analysis done earlier found most TCR beta V segments productive about 87% or about 30% of the time.

Germline V lookup: CDR1 LGHNA, CDR2 YSLEER. CDR3 size: 14 residues. V shed 4 bases and J 7 bases; nucleotides not matched to a gene: 9. This sequence was found in a woman in her forties in good health and CMV-seronegative. This chain links TRBV4-3 with TRBJ2-7; 8 bases line up with TRBD2. The sequencing sample was made of PBMCs. Here the CDR3 DNA reads TGCGCCAGCAGCCCTGCGGTTATAGCGGGGGAGCAGTACTTC. This translates into CASSPAVIAGEQYF.